The 10 T cell receptor beta chains in this list originate from one sample, sequenced in a study of identical twins. TCRdb itself ran the 5' RACE reads through MiXCR, one entry per CDR3 protein. The sample includes 200,000 to 300,000 distinct CDR3 sequences, 6% to 8.5% of them seen just once. The data also belong to a second study, concerning yellow fever vaccine responses in identical twins.

The source material was CD8+ T cells sorted from blood. These receptors were taken from a woman younger than 30 in good health.

The J gene is TRBJ2-7, the V gene TRBV20-1, with D tentatively TRBD2 (6 bases). CDR3 size: 16 residues. The V end lost 3 bases, the J end lost 1 base, and 19 bases lay between the germline ends. Germline V gene sequence: CDR1 DFQATT, CDR2 SNEGSKA (reference sequence). This CDR3 is CSASAVGGAISYEQYV. CDR3 nucleotides: TGCAGTGCTAGCGCCGTTGGAGGGGCTATATCCTACGAGCAGTACGTC.

V usage is TRBV19 and J usage is TRBJ1-2, with a weak D call TRBD1 (6 bases). The length of the CDR3 is 13 residues. Germline values: CDR1 LNHDA, CDR2 SQIVND (reference sequence). Trimming pared 6 bases from V and 6 bases from J, leaving 14 bases between. The CDR3 spells CASSTGIYHGYTF. The DNA for the CDR3 is TGTGCCAGTAGCACAGGGATCTATCATGGCTACACCTTC.

This clonotype was observed a few times. The chain is built from TRBV20-1 and TRBJ2-1, with 7 bases fitting TRBD2. The CDR3 has 12 residues. Germline CDR1 DFQATT, CDR2 SNEGSKA (reference sequence). J was trimmed by 5 bases and V by 7 bases; bases with no gene match: 5. The CDR3: CSDSGLDNEQFF. The CDR3 DNA is TGCAGTGATAGCGGGCTTGACAATGAGCAGTTCTTC.

Only a few counts were recorded for this clonotype. CDR3 amino acids: CASSLRDRGQADTQYF. In DNA form, the CDR3 reads TGTGCCAGCAGTTTACGGGACAGGGGGCAAGCAGATACGCAGTATTTT. The chain has TRBV28 and TRBJ2-3; 12 positions agree with TRBD1. This CDR3 is built from 16 residues. The J segment lost 4 bases and the V segment lost 2 bases, leaving 4 bases of the junction unmatched. Germline CDR1 is MDHEN and CDR2 is SYDVKM. Full variable domain (outside the CDR3, taken from reference TRBV28 and TRBJ2-3): DVKVTQSSRYLVKRTGEKVFLECVQDMDHENMFWYRQDPGLGLRLIYFSYDVKMKEKGDIPEGYSVSREKKERFSLILESASTNQTSMYLCASSLRDRGQADTQYFGPGTRLTVL.

Only a few counts were recorded for this clonotype. J is TRBJ2-1 and V is TRBV11-1; maybe TRBD2 (6 bases). Germline values: CDR1 SGHAT, CDR2 FQDESV (reference sequence). The CDR3 length is 16 residues. With 5 bases removed from V and 2 bases from J, the gap between germline ends came to 16 bases. The CDR3 here is CASSGMEGNTYNEQFF. The DNA for the CDR3 is TGTGCCAGCAGCGGCATGGAGGGGAACACCTACAATGAGCAGTTCTTC.

This clonotype has only a few counts. The rearrangement links TRBV29-1 to TRBJ2-1; D is ambiguous. This CDR3 has 14 amino acids. Germline V lookup: CDR1 SQVTM, CDR2 ANQGSEA. V was shortened by 6 bases and J by 3 bases, with 15 bases between the two germline ends. In DNA, the CDR3 is TGCAGCGTCTCCGGAGCAGGCCGCTACAATGAGCAGTTCTTC. It encodes CSVSGAGRYNEQFF.

This clonotype showed up many times. The chain combines TRBV12-3 or TRBV12-4 with TRBJ1-1; D remains unclear. CDR3 length equals 15 residues. Trimming removed 6 bases from V and 5 bases from J, with 19 bases in between. The DNA for the CDR3 is TGTGCCAGCAGCCCCTCTTGGACGGGAAAAACTGAAGCTTTCTTT. It encodes CASSPSWTGKTEAFF.

This clonotype was counted at least ten times. J is TRBJ2-7 and V is TRBV2, with D tentatively TRBD2 (6 bases). Trimming took off 1 base at V and 3 bases at J, with 10 bases between the two ends. Germline V gives CDR1 SNHLY, CDR2 FYNNEI. The CDR3 length is 14 residues. The CDR3 DNA follows: TGTGCCAGCAGTGAAGGGGACTCATACTACGAGCAGTACGTC. The encoded protein is CASSEGDSYYEQYV.

The gene calls are TRBV5-1 and TRBJ1-1, with a tentative D call TRBD1 (5 bases). The CDR3 is made up of 15 amino acids. Germline CDR1 is SGHRS and CDR2 is YFSETQ. The ends were cut back, 4 bases at V and 0 bases at J, with 13 bases in the middle. Here the CDR3 reads CASSLRDGMNTEAFF. The CDR3 coding sequence is TGCGCCAGCAGCCTCAGGGATGGAATGAACACTGAAGCTTTCTTT.

The rearrangement uses TRBV29-1 and TRBJ2-1; D unresolved. The V end was cut by 5 bases, the J end by 7 bases, with 12 bases between. Germline V lookup: CDR1 SQVTM, CDR2 ANQGSEA. CDR3 length: 12 amino acids. The CDR3 here is CSVHTVRNEQFF. DNA for the CDR3: TGCAGCGTTCACACGGTCAGAAATGAGCAGTTCTTC.